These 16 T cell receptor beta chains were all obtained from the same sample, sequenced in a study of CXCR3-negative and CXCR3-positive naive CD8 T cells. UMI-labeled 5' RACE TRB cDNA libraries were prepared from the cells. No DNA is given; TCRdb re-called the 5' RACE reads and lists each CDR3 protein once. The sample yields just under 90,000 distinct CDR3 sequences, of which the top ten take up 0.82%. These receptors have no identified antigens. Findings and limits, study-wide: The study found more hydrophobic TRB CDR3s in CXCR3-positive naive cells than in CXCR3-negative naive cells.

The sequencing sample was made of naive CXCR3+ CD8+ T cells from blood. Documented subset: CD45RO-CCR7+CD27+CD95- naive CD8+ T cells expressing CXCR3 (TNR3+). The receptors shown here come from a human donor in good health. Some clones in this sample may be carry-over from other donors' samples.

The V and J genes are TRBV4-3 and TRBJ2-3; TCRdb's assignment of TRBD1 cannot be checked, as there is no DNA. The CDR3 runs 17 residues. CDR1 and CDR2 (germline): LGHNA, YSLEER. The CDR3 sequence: CASSQDQANRAANTQYF.

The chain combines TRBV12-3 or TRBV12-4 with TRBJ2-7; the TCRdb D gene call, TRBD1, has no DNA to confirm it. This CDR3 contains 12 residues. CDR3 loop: CASSLGQNEQYF.

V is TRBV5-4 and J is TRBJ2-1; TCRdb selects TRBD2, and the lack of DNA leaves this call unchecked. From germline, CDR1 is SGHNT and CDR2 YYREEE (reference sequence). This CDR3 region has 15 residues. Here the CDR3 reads CASSLGPGLAGGEFF.

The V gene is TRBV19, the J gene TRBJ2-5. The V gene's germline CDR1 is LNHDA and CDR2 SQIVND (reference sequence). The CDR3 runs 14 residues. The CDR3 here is CASSILLGRETQYF.

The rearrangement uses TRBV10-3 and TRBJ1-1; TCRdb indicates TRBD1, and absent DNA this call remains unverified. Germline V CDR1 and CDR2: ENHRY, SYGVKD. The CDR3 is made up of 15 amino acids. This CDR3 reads CAISIGRVGQIEAFF.

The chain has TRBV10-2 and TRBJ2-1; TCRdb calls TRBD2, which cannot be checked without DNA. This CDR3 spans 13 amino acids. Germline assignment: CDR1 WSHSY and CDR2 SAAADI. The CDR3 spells CARPGLACNEQFF.

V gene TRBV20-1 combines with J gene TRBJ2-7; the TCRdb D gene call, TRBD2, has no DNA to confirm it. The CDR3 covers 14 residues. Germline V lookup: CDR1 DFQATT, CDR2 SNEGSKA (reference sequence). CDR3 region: CSAREGLAGSEQYF.

CDR3 loop: CASSLQGANQPQHF. The rearrangement uses TRBV27 and TRBJ1-5; as DNA is missing, the TRBD1 call by TCRdb cannot be tested. This CDR3 region has 14 residues. The germline gives CDR1 MNHEY, CDR2 SMNVEV (reference sequence).

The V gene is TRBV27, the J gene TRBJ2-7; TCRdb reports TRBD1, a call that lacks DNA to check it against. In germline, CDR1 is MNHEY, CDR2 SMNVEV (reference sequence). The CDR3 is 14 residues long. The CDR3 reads CASRSDRGLGEQYF.

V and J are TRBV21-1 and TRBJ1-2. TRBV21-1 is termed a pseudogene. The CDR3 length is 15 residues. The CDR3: CASSPPEGPRFGYTF.

The CDR3 sequence: CASSVGDLNEQFF. The V call is TRBV9, the J call TRBJ2-1. Germline values: CDR1 SGDLS, CDR2 YYNGEE. The CDR3 has 13 residues.

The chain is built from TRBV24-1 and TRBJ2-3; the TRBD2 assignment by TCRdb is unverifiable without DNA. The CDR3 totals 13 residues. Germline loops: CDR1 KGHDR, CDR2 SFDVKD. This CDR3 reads CATSEWRVDTQYF.

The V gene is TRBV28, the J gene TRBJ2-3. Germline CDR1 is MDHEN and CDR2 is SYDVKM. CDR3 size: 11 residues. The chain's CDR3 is CASSEAFTQYF.

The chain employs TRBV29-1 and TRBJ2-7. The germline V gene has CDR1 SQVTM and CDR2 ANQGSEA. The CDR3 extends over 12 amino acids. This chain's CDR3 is CSAGTAPYEQYF.

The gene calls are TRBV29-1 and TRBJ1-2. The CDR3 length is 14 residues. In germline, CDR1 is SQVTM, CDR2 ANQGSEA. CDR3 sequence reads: CSVDPALANYGYTF. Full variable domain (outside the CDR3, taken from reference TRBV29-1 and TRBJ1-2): SAVISQKPSRDICQRGTSLTIQCQVDSQVTMMFWYRQQPGQSLTLIATANQGSEATYESGFVIDKFPISRPNLTFSTLTVSNMSPEDSSIYLCSVDPALANYGYTFGSGTRLTVV.

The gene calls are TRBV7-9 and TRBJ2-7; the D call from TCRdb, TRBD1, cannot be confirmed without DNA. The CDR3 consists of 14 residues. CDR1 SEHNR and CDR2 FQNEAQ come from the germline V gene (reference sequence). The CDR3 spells CASSPADSLWEQYF. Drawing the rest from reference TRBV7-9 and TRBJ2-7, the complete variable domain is DTGVSQNPRHKITKRGQNVTFRCDPISEHNRLYWYRQTLGQGPEFLTYFQNEAQLEKSRLLSDRFSAERPKGSFSTLEIQRTEQGDSAMYLCASSPADSLWEQYFGPGTRLTVT.